The table lists the clone carrying this T cell receptor (beta chain) with a few counts. Its antigen is not known. The ends were cut back, 5 bases at V and 0 bases at J, with 8 bases in the middle. CDR3 length: 14 residues. The germline V gene has CDR1 MGHRA and CDR2 YSYEKL. For TCRbeta, the library was prepared with unique molecular identifiers. TCRdb reprocessed the PCR reads with MiXCR, giving one entry per CDR3 protein. The top ten hold approximately 5% of the sample, which has about 830,000 distinct CDR3 sequences, 15% to 20% seen once. The data were obtained in a study of T-cell reconstitution after alpha-beta-depleted transplantation in children. Whole-study findings and limits: The authors attributed T-cell counts and diversity one year after transplant mostly to newly produced T cells. Roughly two months post-transplant, alpha-beta T cells reportedly originated from several hundred graft clones that had expanded. It was surviving recipient T cells and thymic progenitors that gave some patients high TCRbeta diversity at day 60.

The sequencing here drew on PBMCs, mostly from graft donor cells, taken 360 days after TCRalphabeta/CD19-depleted stem cell transplant. The V gene is TRBV4-1, the J gene TRBJ1-5, with D possibly being TRBD1 (5 bases). This TCR was sampled from a male patient younger than 18 who had a stem cell transplant for acute lymphoblastic leukemia, so the T cells may come from the graft donor. The CDR3 reads CASSRGYSNQPQHF. In nucleotides, the CDR3 is TGCGCCAGCAGCAGGGGCTATAGCAATCAGCCCCAGCATTTT.